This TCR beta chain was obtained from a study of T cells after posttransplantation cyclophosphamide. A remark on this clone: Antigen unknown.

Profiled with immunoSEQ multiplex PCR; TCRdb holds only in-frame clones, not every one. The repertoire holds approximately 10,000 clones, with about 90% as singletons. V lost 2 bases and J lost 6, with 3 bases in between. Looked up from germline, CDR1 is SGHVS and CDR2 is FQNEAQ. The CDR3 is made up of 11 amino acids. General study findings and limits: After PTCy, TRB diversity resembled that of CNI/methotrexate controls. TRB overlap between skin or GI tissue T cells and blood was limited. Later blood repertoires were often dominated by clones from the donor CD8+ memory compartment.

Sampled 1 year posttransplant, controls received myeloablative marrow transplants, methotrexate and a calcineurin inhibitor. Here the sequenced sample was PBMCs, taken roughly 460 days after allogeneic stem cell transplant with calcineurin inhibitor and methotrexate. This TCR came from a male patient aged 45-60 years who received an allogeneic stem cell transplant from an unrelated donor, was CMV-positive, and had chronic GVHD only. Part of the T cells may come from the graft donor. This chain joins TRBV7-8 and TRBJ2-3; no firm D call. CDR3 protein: CASSLSDTQYF. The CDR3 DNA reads TGTGCCAGCAGCTTAAGCGATACGCAGTATTTT.